A selection of T cell receptor beta chains follows, all from one sample in a study of technical replicates of blood from a few donors. Produced via immunoSEQ multiplex PCR; TCRdb's table is partial and in-frame only. The table has 65,000 to 90,000 clones, 95% to 98% seen once; the top ten hold around 0.22%. The source material was T cells isolated from PBMCs. The receptors come from a human donor in good health. The conserved cysteine and the conserved F or W are not part of the CDR3 here. The order of the fields is V gene, J gene, CDR3 protein.

TRBV6-6	TRBJ1-1	ASTRQGITEAF
TRBV10-3	TRBJ2-1	AISGSGTGDYNEQF
TRBV7-9	TRBJ1-5	ASSFNNQPQH
TRBV14	TRBJ2-3	ASSQGGLISTDTQY
TRBV9	TRBJ1-5	ASSVAGGEGQPQH
TRBV6-5	TRBJ2-1	ASTETTGGGNEQF
TRBV27	TRBJ2-1	ATSQSGGPYEQF
TRBV29-1	TRBJ1-2	SAGTSNYGYT
TRBV27	TRBJ2-3	ASSQGSSTDTQY
TRBV4-1	TRBJ2-1	ASSPGGGSSYNEQF
TRBV5-4	TRBJ2-3	ASSPGQGGRATDTQY
TRBV10-3	TRBJ1-1	AISQPDRPRAF
TRBV4-3	TRBJ1-4	ASSQDAGWDEKLF
TRBV11-3	TRBJ2-3	ASSLVSSGRFGDTQY
TRBV4-3	TRBJ2-5	ASSQAELVETQY
TRBV11-2	TRBJ2-7	ASRGGSSYEQY
TRBV9	TRBJ2-7	ASSVGNSGGIEEQY
TRBV5-6	TRBJ2-1	ASSLEIIVGTVYNEQF
TRBV7-9	TRBJ1-2	ASSFPGQPYGYT
TRBV2	TRBJ2-1	ASSAGVAYNEQF
TRBV18	TRBJ1-3	ASSPPSREMGNTIY
TRBV10-1	TRBJ1-1	ASSHNPGDTEAF
TRBV14	TRBJ2-7	ASSRDRGGEQY
TRBV11-2	TRBJ2-7	ASSRTGPEQY
TRBV14	TRBJ2-7	ASSYDRGYEQY
TRBV6-4	TRBJ1-5	ASSVYSNQPQH
TRBV5-4	TRBJ2-3	ASSLTSGSADTQY
TRBV9	TRBJ1-1	ASSAPVTVGAF
TRBV19	TRBJ1-1	AIDRDRPNTEAF
TRBV29-1	TRBJ2-7	SVWDRGIFYEQY
TRBV2	TRBJ1-5	ASSAPTGYSNQPQH
TRBV7-2	TRBJ2-3	ASSIGLAEPTDTQY
TRBV29-1	TRBJ2-6	SVAWASGANVLT
TRBV6-5	TRBJ2-7	ASSYWTGREQY
TRBV7-6	TRBJ2-1	ASSSGAGSYNEQF
TRBV13	TRBJ2-7	ASSLGRGGGYEQY
TRBV10-3	TRBJ1-1	AISDRDTEAF
TRBV6-5	TRBJ2-1	ASSYQGYNEQF
TRBV19	TRBJ2-1	ASSIRETPYNEQF
TRBV19	TRBJ1-3	ASSEGDRNTIY